The sequence of this T cell receptor (beta chain) was determined in a study of identical twins. Study-level results: The study drew conclusions from cross-sectional statistical analysis, not from following the same donors.

The CDR3 sequence is 13 residues long. Trimming cost V 4 bases and J 4 bases, with 14 bases left between them. Germline CDR1 and CDR2: SQVTM and ANQGSEA. It was template switching that added a universal primer site, and there were unique molecular identifiers on the cDNA. TCRdb redid the calling of the 5' RACE reads with MiXCR, one entry per CDR3 protein. The repertoire holds hundreds of thousands of distinct CDR3 sequences, with about 20% as singletons. Notes on this clonotype: Its cognate antigen is unknown.

This same sample was also taken into another study, of T cells expressing NK-cell markers.

The TCR comes from a woman aged 18 to 35 in good health. This chain uses TRBV29-1 with TRBJ2-7; D is possibly TRBD1 (6 bases). What was sequenced was PBMCs. CDR3 DNA sequence: TGCAGCGTTGCGGCAAGGGGGAAGTACGAGCAGTACTTC. Translated: CSVAARGKYEQYF.